The rows below give T cell receptor beta chains drawn from one sample of a study of cytomegalovirus exposure and HLA in healthy donors. Libraries were prepared by immunoSEQ multiplex PCR; TCRdb keeps only in-frame clonotypes and omits some of them. The data show about 190,000 clones, roughly 80% seen once. The sequenced sample consisted of PBMCs. The receptors were gathered from a woman aged 45-59 years in good health and CMV-seropositive. Both conserved end residues are part of each CDR3. D genes are given only for firm matches. Size is stated for part of the rows, as once, few or many counts, or as a class when the clone is expanded.

J gene	V gene	D gene	clone size	CDR3 DNA	CDR3 protein
TRBJ1-1	TRBV29-1	-	-	TGCAGCGTTGTCCCAGACACAGGGTCGAATTTCTTT	CSVVPDTGSNFF
TRBJ2-7	TRBV6-1	TRBD2	-	TGTGCCAGCAGTGAATTGGGGACTAGCATCTCCTACGAGCAGTACTTC	CASSELGTSISYEQYF
TRBJ2-7	TRBV7-9	TRBD1	-	TGTTCCAGCAGCTTCAAGGACAGGGGGAGTTCCTACGAGCAGTACTTC	CSSSFKDRGSSYEQYF
TRBJ1-6	TRBV5-6	-	few	TGTGCCAGCAGACGATTTTCGGGGTTAAATTCACCCCTCCACTTT	CASRRFSGLNSPLHF
TRBJ2-5	TRBV7-9	-	-	TGTGCCAGCAGCACCCTCGCGGGGTACCAAGAGACCCAGTACTTC	CASSTLAGYQETQYF
TRBJ2-7	TRBV5-1	TRBD1	-	TGCGCCAGCAGCGCCGGGACAGGGGGCGACGAGCAGTACTTC	CASSAGTGGDEQYF
TRBJ2-7	TRBV27	TRBD2	-	TGTGCCAGCGGGCCTAGCGGTAATTCCTACGAGCAGTACTTC	CASGPSGNSYEQYF
TRBJ2-2	TRBV7-3	TRBD2	-	TGTGCCAGCAGCCCCCAGTTGGGGGGGTTAACCGGGGAGCTGTTTTTT	CASSPQLGGLTGELFF
TRBJ2-7	TRBV6-5	TRBD2	few	TGTGCCAGCAGTTACGGCGGGGACTACTACGAGCAGTACTTC	CASSYGGDYYEQYF
TRBJ2-7	TRBV19	TRBD1	-	TGTGCCAGTAGTTTCCCGGGACAGGGACCCTACGAGCAGTACTTC	CASSFPGQGPYEQYF
TRBJ1-1	TRBV19	TRBD1	-	TGTGCCAGTAACAATTATAAGGGGGCTAGGAACACTGAAGCTTTCTTT	CASNNYKGARNTEAFF
TRBJ2-7	TRBV28	TRBD1	-	TGTGCCACTACAGGGGGCGGGTGGGAGCAGTACTTC	CATTGGGWEQYF
TRBJ2-7	TRBV15	-	-	TGTGCCACCAGCAGAGAAGTTATTACGGGGCAGTACTTC	CATSREVITGQYF
TRBJ1-2	TRBV6-5	TRBD1	-	TGTGCCAGCAGTTTCGGACAGGGCGCAAATGGAGGCTACACCTTC	CASSFGQGANGGYTF
TRBJ1-4	TRBV5-3	-	-	TGTGCCAGAAGCTGGGTGACAGGAAAACTGTTTTTT	CARSWVTGKLFF
TRBJ2-5	TRBV29-1	-	-	TGCAGCGTTGCTCGTAATCAAGAGACCCAGTACTTC	CSVARNQETQYF
TRBJ2-3	TRBV11-1	TRBD1	-	TGTGCCAGCAGCTTTCGGGGACAGGCTAGCACAGATACGCAGTATTTT	CASSFRGQASTDTQYF
TRBJ1-1	TRBV7-3	-	-	TGTGCCAGCAGCCCCGGACAGAACACTGAAGCTTTCTTT	CASSPGQNTEAFF
TRBJ2-5	TRBV9	TRBD2	-	TGTGCCAGCAGCGCTGGACTAGCGGGGATGGAGACCCAGTACTTC	CASSAGLAGMETQYF
TRBJ1-2	TRBV7-8	-	-	TGTGCCAGCAGCTTAGAGGCAGGGTTCTATGGCTACACCTTC	CASSLEAGFYGYTF
TRBJ1-2	TRBV14	TRBD1	-	TGTGCCAGCAGCCCACTACAGGGGGCGAGGTATGGCTACACCTTC	CASSPLQGARYGYTF
TRBJ1-4	TRBV2	TRBD1	-	TGTGCCAGCAGTGTTGGGACAGCTAATGAAAAACTGTTTTTT	CASSVGTANEKLFF
TRBJ1-1	TRBV6-5	-	few	TGTGCCAGCAGTTACTCGGAACAGAGGAACACTGAAGCTTTCTTT	CASSYSEQRNTEAFF
TRBJ2-3	TRBV2	-	-	TGTGCCAGCACCGGGGATACAGATACGCAGTATTTT	CASTGDTDTQYF
TRBJ1-2	TRBV6-1	-	-	TGTGCCAGCAAGTTTCCGAACAGCTTATATGGCTACACCTTC	CASKFPNSLYGYTF
TRBJ2-2	TRBV7-9	-	once	TGTGTCAGCAGCTCCCCCCGGGCGAACACCGGGGAGCTGTTTTTT	CVSSSPRANTGELFF
TRBJ1-5	TRBV27	TRBD1	-	TGTGCCAGCAGTTCAGGGGGCGGCCAGCCCCAGCATTTT	CASSSGGGQPQHF
TRBJ1-3	TRBV7-8	-	-	TGTGCCAGCAGCCCCCGGGTGGCTGGAAACACCATATATTTT	CASSPRVAGNTIYF
TRBJ2-1	TRBV4-3	-	-	TGCGCCAGCAGCCAAGAGCGTCTGTACAATGAGCAGTTCTTC	CASSQERLYNEQFF
TRBJ2-7	TRBV5-1	-	-	TGCGCCAGCAGCTTGGTCGGCAGGTCCGGGCAGTACTTC	CASSLVGRSGQYF
TRBJ1-1	TRBV13	-	-	TGTGCCAGCTCGGGGGGTGGGCCTGAAGCTTTCTTT	CASSGGGPEAFF
TRBJ1-2	TRBV6-5	TRBD1	-	TGTGCCAGCAGTTCAGGGGGCGCAAGCTATGGCTACACCTTC	CASSSGGASYGYTF
TRBJ1-1	TRBV7-9	-	-	TGTTCCAGCAGCCAACTGACAGATGAAGCTTTCTTT	CSSSQLTDEAFF
TRBJ1-2	TRBV4-2	TRBD1	-	TGTGCCAGCAGCCCGCGGACAGGGAATAACTATGGCTACACCTTC	CASSPRTGNNYGYTF
TRBJ2-5	TRBV18	TRBD2	-	TGTGCCAGCTCAGCGGGACTACAACAAGAGACCCAGTACTTC	CASSAGLQQETQYF
TRBJ2-7	TRBV10-3	-	-	TGTGCCATCAACACAGGGATGGGCTCCTACGAGCAGTACTTC	CAINTGMGSYEQYF
TRBJ2-3	TRBV7-6	TRBD2	-	TGTGCCAGCAGCTCACTAGCGGGGGCGTCGGATACGCAGTATTTT	CASSSLAGASDTQYF
TRBJ2-1	TRBV4-1	-	few	TGTGCCAGCAGCCGCGGGACTGAGCTCGATGAGCAGTTCTTC	CASSRGTELDEQFF
TRBJ2-7	TRBV5-1	-	-	TGCGCCAGCAGCTTGTCGTTTTCTTACGAGCAGTACTTC	CASSLSFSYEQYF